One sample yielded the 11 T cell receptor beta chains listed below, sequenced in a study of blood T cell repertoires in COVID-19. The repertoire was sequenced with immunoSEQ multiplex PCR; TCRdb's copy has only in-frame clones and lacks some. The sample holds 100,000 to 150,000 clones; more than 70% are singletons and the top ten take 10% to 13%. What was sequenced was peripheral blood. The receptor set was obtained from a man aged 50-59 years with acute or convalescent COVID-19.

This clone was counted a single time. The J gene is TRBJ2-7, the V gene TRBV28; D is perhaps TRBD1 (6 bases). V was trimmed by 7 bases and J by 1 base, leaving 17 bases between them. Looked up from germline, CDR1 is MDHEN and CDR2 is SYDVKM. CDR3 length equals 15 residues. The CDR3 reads CASTLTGALSYEQYF. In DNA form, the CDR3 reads TGTGCCAGCACACTGACAGGAGCCCTTTCCTACGAGCAGTACTTC.

The CDR3 is CASSSWTRDEKLFF. The CDR3 DNA reads as TGTGCCAGCAGCTCCTGGACAAGAGATGAAAAACTGTTTTTT. J is TRBJ1-4 and V is TRBV5-6, with a weak D call TRBD1 (5 bases). Germline CDR1 and CDR2: SGHDT and YYEEEE. Trimming removed 3 bases at V and 6 bases at J, with 12 bases between. CDR3 length: 14 residues. Combining the CDR3 with reference TRBV5-6 and TRBJ1-4 gives the whole variable domain DAGVTQSPTHLIKTRGQQVTLRCSPKSGHDTVSWYQQALGQGPQFIFQYYEEEERQRGNFPDRFSGHQFPNYSSELNVNALLLGDSALYLCASSSWTRDEKLFFGSGTQLSVL.

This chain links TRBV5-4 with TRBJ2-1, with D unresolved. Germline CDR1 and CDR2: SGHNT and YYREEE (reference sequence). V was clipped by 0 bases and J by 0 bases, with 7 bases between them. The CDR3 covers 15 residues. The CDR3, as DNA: TGTGCCAGCAGCTTGGGGTCGAGCTCCTACAATGAGCAGTTCTTC. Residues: CASSLGSSSYNEQFF.

The CDR3 bases are TGCGCCAGCAGCTTGGGGGGACTAGCGGGAGGGCCAGAGAACATTCAGTACTTC. Translation: CASSLGGLAGGPENIQYF. V usage is TRBV5-1 and J usage is TRBJ2-4; 16 nucleotides align to TRBD2. CDR1 SGHRS and CDR2 YFSETQ come from the germline V gene. Losses at the gene ends were 0 bases for V and 7 bases for J; bases not matched to a gene: 7. The CDR3 runs to 18 residues.

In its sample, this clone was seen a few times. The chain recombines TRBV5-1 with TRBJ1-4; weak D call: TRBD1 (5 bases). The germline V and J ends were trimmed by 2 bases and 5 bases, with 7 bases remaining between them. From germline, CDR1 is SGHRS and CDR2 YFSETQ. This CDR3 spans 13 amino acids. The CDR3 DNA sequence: TGCGCCAGCAGCTTAGGGGTAAATGAAAAACTGTTTTTT. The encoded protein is CASSLGVNEKLFF. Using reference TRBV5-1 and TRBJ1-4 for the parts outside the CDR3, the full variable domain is KAGVTQTPRYLIKTRGQQVTLSCSPISGHRSVSWYQQTPGQGLQFLFEYFSETQRNKGNFPGRFSGRQFSNSRSEMNVSTLELGDSALYLCASSLGVNEKLFFGSGTQLSVL.

CDR3: CASSTRTGFGQPQHF. For the CDR3, the DNA is TGTGCCAGCAGTACAAGGACAGGGTTCGGGCAGCCCCAGCATTTT. This chain uses TRBV28 with TRBJ1-5; 8 bases agree with TRBD1. Per the germline V gene, CDR1 is MDHEN and CDR2 is SYDVKM. Losses at the gene ends were 5 bases for V and 7 bases for J; bases not matched to a gene: 10. CDR3 size: 15 residues.

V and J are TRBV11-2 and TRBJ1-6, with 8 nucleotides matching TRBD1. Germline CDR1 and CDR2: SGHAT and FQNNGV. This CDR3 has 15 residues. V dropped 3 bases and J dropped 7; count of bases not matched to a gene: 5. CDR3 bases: TGTGCCAGCAGCTTTGACAGGGGTCTGAATTCACCCCTCCACTTT. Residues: CASSFDRGLNSPLHF. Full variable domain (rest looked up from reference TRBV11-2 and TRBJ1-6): EAGVAQSPRYKIIEKRQSVAFWCNPISGHATLYWYQQILGQGPKLLIQFQNNGVVDDSQLPKDRFSAERLKGVDSTLKIQPAKLEDSAVYLCASSFDRGLNSPLHFGNGTRLTVT.

CDR3 in amino acids: CASSEYRGRDEAFF. CDR3 DNA sequence: TGTGCCAGCAGTGAATACAGAGGGAGAGATGAAGCTTTCTTT. The rearrangement links TRBV2 to TRBJ1-1; D is undetermined. Germline V gene data show CDR1 as SNHLY and CDR2 as FYNNEI. Deletions cut 2 bases from V and 7 bases from J, with 14 bases between. The CDR3 length is 14 residues. Combining the CDR3 with reference TRBV2 and TRBJ1-1 gives the whole variable domain EPEVTQTPSHQVTQMGQEVILRCVPISNHLYFYWYRQILGQKVEFLVSFYNNEISEKSEIFDDQFSVERPDGSNFTLKIRSTKLEDSAMYFCASSEYRGRDEAFFGQGTRLTVV.

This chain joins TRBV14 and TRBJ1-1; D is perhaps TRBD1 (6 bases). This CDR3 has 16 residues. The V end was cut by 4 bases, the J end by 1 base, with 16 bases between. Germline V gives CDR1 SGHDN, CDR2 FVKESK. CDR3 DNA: TGTGCCAGCAGCCGAGCTAAAACAGGGAGGAACACTGAAGCTTTCTTT. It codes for CASSRAKTGRNTEAFF.

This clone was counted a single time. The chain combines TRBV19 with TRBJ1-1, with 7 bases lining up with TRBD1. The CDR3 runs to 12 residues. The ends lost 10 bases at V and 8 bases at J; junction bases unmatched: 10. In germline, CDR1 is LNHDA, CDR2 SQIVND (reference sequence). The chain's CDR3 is CATRRGQGEAFF. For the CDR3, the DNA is TGTGCCACTCGAAGGGGGCAGGGGGAAGCTTTCTTT.

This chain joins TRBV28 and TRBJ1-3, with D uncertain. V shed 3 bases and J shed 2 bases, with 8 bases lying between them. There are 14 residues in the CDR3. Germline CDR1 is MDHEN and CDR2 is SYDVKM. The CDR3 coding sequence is TGTGCCAGCAGTTTGCAAGGAGCTGGAAACACCATATATTTT. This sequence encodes CASSLQGAGNTIYF.